This T cell receptor beta chain was captured in a study of T cells in Graves' hyperthyroidism and ophthalmopathy. Study in general: Before any treatment, at initial diagnosis, peripheral blood was collected. Regarding the study as a whole: Most thyroid clonotypes that were expanded above 0.001 also turned up in blood.

From RNA transcripts, TCR beta CDR3 regions were amplified. HTBI primers drove first-round RT-PCR of the TCR CDR3. TCRdb ran MiXCR on the multiplex PCR reads and lists one entry per CDR3 protein. The sample shows hundreds of thousands of distinct CDR3 sequences, around 15% of them seen only once. About this clonotype: Its antigen is unidentified.

This CDR3 is built from 17 residues. The germline V gene has CDR1 LGHDT and CDR2 YNNKEL (reference sequence). V shed 1 base and J 2 bases; nucleotides not matched to a gene: 8. Sequences were obtained from blood. The chain combines TRBV3-1 with TRBJ2-7; 10 nucleotides match TRBD2. The sequence came from a young woman with Graves' hyperthyroidism. In DNA form, the CDR3 reads TGTGCCAGCAGCCAAGGACAAGCGGGAGGGCCTACCTACGAGCAGTACTTC. Translated: CASSQGQAGGPTYEQYF.